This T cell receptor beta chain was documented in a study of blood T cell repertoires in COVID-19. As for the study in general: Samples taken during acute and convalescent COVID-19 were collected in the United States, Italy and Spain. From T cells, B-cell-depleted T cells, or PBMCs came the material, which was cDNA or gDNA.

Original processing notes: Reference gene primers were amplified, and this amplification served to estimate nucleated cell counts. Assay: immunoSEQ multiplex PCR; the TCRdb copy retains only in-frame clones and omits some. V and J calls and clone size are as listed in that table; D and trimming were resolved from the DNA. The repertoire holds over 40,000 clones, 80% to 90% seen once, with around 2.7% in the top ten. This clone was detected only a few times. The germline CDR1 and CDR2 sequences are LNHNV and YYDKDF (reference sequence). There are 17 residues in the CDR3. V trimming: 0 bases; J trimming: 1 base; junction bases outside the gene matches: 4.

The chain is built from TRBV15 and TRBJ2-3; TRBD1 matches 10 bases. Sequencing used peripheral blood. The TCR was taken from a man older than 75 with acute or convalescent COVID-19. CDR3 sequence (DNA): TGTGCCACCAGCAGAGATCGAGGGACAGGGGGCACAGATACGCAGTATTTT. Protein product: CATSRDRGTGGTDTQYF.